A single T cell receptor beta chain is shown here with its context. As yet, its antigen is unknown. With 60 Vbeta and 13 Jbeta primers, the PCR was carried out. Produced via immunoSEQ multiplex PCR; TCRdb's table is partial and in-frame only. The table shows about 80,000 clones, with roughly 80% occurring only once. From germline, CDR1 is MNHEY and CDR2 SMNVEV (reference sequence). The CDR3 sequence is 15 residues long. Between the trimmed V and J ends, which lost 3 bases and 2 bases, there was a span of 13 bases. The data originate from a study of cytomegalovirus exposure and HLA in healthy donors. The study, taken as a whole, reports: The HLA-A and HLA-B alleles of most subjects were reportedly predicted accurately from TCR beta sequences. Previously analyzed data showed that most TCR beta V segments were productive at a frequency of about 87% or about 30%. A later examination showed that TCR association rates differed by HLA locus, with DRB1 most and HLA-C fewest.

The source material was PBMCs. The chain has TRBV27 and TRBJ2-5; possibly TRBD1 for D (6 bases). This sequence was found in a woman between 40 and 55 years old in good health and CMV-seropositive. The CDR3 sequence: CASSFLGQSQETQYF. In DNA form, the CDR3 reads TGTGCCAGCAGTTTCCTGGGACAATCGCAAGAGACCCAGTACTTC.